What follows are 7 T cell receptor beta chains derived from one specimen sequenced in a study of blood T cell repertoires in COVID-19. Libraries were prepared by immunoSEQ multiplex PCR; TCRdb keeps only in-frame clonotypes and omits some of them. The repertoire holds fewer than 250,000 clones, with around 88% as singletons. The sample was peripheral blood. All receptors come from a woman in her forties or fifties with acute or convalescent COVID-19.

The V call is TRBV10-2, the J call TRBJ1-6; D possibly corresponds to TRBD1 (6 bases). From germline, CDR1 is WSHSY and CDR2 SAAADI. The V end was cut by 5 bases, the J end by 7 bases, with 9 bases between. The CDR3 contains 13 residues. CDR3 region: CASSRGGNSPLHF. The CDR3 DNA reads TGCGCCAGCAGTAGGGGGGGAAATTCACCCCTCCACTTT.

This rearrangement joins TRBV2 to TRBJ1-5; tentatively, D is TRBD1 (5 bases). Germline assignment: CDR1 SNHLY and CDR2 FYNNEI. The CDR3 extends over 19 amino acids. The V end was cut by 5 bases, the J end by 0 bases, with 23 bases between. DNA of the CDR3: TGTGCCAGCAGTCACCACCTATGGCAGGGTCTAGGTAGCAATCAGCCCCAGCATTTT. Its protein is CASSHHLWQGLGSNQPQHF.

This chain links TRBV27 with TRBJ2-1; 8 bases line up with TRBD2. Unmatched junction bases numbered 9, after V lost 5 bases and J lost 6 bases. The germline V gene encodes CDR1 MNHEY and CDR2 SMNVEV (reference sequence). There are 15 residues in the CDR3. CDR3 nucleotide sequence: TGTGCCAGCAGTCCACTAGCGACTAGCGTCAATGAGCAGTTCTTC. It yields the protein CASSPLATSVNEQFF.

The V gene is TRBV24-1, the J gene TRBJ2-1; D is uncertain. The CDR3 runs to 13 residues. V lost 4 bases, J lost 6 bases, and 9 bases lay in between. CDR1 and CDR2 (germline): KGHDR, SFDVKD. The CDR3, as DNA: TGTGCCACCAGTGACACCAGATCCAATGAGCAGTTCTTC. This sequence encodes CATSDTRSNEQFF.

The J gene is TRBJ2-1, the V gene TRBV28; TRBD2 matches 7 bases. Germline CDR1 and CDR2: MDHEN and SYDVKM. This CDR3 contains 16 residues. V was pared by 6 bases and J by 4 bases, with 12 bases of the junction left unmatched. CDR3 region: CASSLTVTSTYNEQFF. Here the CDR3 DNA reads TGTGCCAGCAGCCTTACAGTGACTAGCACTTACAATGAGCAGTTCTTC.

The chain links TRBV9 to TRBJ2-4; TRBD1 is a possible D gene (5 bases). The CDR3 has 14 residues. Germline loops: CDR1 SGDLS, CDR2 YYNGEE. V lost 0 bases and J 8 bases, leaving 12 bases between the germline ends. This chain's CDR3 is CASSVESGSDIQYF. The CDR3 nucleotides are TGTGCCAGCAGCGTAGAATCAGGGTCTGACATTCAGTACTTC. Combining the CDR3 with reference TRBV9 and TRBJ2-4 gives the whole variable domain DSGVTQTPKHLITATGQRVTLRCSPRSGDLSVYWYQQSLDQGLQFLIQYYNGEERAKGNILERFSAQQFPDLHSELNLSSLELGDSALYFCASSVESGSDIQYFGAGTRLSVL.

The chain is built from TRBV5-1 and TRBJ2-3, with D unclear. Germline V gives CDR1 SGHRS, CDR2 YFSETQ. The CDR3 length is 15 residues. V was shortened by 1 base and J by 2 bases, with 11 bases between the two germline ends. Written as DNA, the CDR3 is TGCGCCAGCAGCTTGAGAGCTTGGGCCACAGATACGCAGTATTTT. Encoded protein: CASSLRAWATDTQYF. Full variable domain (remainder filled in from reference TRBV5-1 and TRBJ2-3): KAGVTQTPRYLIKTRGQQVTLSCSPISGHRSVSWYQQTPGQGLQFLFEYFSETQRNKGNFPGRFSGRQFSNSRSEMNVSTLELGDSALYLCASSLRAWATDTQYFGPGTRLTVL.